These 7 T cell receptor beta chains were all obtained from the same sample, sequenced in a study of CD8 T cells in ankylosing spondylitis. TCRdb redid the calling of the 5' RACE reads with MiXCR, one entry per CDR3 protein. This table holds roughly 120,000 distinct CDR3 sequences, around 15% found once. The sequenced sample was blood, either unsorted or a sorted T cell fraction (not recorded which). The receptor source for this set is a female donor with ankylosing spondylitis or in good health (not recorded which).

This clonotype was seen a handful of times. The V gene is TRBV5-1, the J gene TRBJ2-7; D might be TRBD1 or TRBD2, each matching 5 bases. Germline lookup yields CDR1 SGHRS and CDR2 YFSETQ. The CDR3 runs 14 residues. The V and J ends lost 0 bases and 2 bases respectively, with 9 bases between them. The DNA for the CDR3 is TGCGCCAGCAGCTTGGAAGAGGGACCCTACGAGCAGTACTTC. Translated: CASSLEEGPYEQYF.

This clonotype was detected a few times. The CDR3 DNA is TGTGCCAGCAGTTCTCGCGGGGGGTTGCACACCGGGGAGCTGTTTTTT. Its protein is CASSSRGGLHTGELFF. The chain employs TRBV6-5 and TRBJ2-2, with 8 bases that match TRBD2. The CDR3 runs 16 residues. Germline CDR1 MNHEY, CDR2 SVGAGI. J lost 3 bases, V lost 4 bases, and 7 bases had no gene match.

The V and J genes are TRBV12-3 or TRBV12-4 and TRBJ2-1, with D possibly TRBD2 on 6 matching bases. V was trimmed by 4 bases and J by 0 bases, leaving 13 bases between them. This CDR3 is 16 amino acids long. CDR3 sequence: CASSSLRGFSYNEQFF. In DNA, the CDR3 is TGTGCCAGCAGTTCTTTGCGGGGTTTCTCCTACAATGAGCAGTTCTTC.

The CDR3 bases are TGCGCCAGCGGGCGAGGGACTACCCCCAATGAGCAGTTCTTC. Protein product: CASGRGTTPNEQFF. V and J are TRBV5-1 and TRBJ2-1; 7 bases agree with TRBD2. V was pared by 7 bases and J by 6 bases, with 10 bases of the junction left unmatched. The CDR3 length is 14 residues. Germline lookup yields CDR1 SGHRS and CDR2 YFSETQ.

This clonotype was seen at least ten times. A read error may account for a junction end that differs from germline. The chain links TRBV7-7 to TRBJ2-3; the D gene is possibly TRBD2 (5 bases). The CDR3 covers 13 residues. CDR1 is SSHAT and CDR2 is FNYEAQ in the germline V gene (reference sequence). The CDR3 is CASSLARGDTQYF. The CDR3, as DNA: TGTGCTAGCAGCTTAGCTCGAGGGGATACGCAGTATTTT.

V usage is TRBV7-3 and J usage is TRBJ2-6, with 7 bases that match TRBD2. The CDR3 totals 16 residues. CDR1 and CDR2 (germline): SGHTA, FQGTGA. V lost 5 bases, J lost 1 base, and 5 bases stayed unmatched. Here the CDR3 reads CASSPFGGSGANVLTF. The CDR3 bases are TGTGCCAGCAGCCCGTTCGGGGGGTCTGGGGCCAACGTCCTGACTTTC.

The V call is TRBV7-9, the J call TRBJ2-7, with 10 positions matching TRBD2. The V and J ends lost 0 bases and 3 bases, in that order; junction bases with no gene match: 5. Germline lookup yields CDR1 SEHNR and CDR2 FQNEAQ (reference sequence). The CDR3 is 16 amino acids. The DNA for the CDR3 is TGTGCCAGCAGCTTAGCGGGGCTAGCGGGAGACTACGAGCAGTACTTC. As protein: CASSLAGLAGDYEQYF.